Described below is a single T cell receptor (beta chain) sequence and its context. The antigen is unknown. V was pared by 8 bases and J by 1 base, with 14 bases between. The CDR3 sequence is 14 residues long. Germline V CDR1 and CDR2: SNHLY, FYNNEI. The sample is drawn from a study of shared clonotypes between healthy human individuals. Overall study context: The study drew on a couple of women and a few men aged 18 to 49 as donors. Study outcomes and limitations: Among several donors, around 5% of naive CD4 clonotypes were found in common.

Assay runs were performed at deep level. Sequencing was performed with immunoSEQ multiplex PCR; in TCRdb, only in-frame clones are kept and a portion is missing. The table includes over 850,000 clones, 75% to 80% detected once. Sequenced material: memory CD4+ T cells from PBMCs. Regarding subset: CD45RA-negative fraction. The receptor was derived from a young man in good health. Some clones in this sample may be carry-over from other donors' samples. The V gene is TRBV2, the J gene TRBJ1-1; a weak D match, TRBD1 (5 bases). The CDR3 coding sequence is TGTGCCAGCGGAGGGGCGGTTCGGAACACTGAAGCTTTCTTT. This encodes CASGGAVRNTEAFF. Looking up the rest from reference TRBV2 and TRBJ1-1 gives the full variable domain: EPEVTQTPSHQVTQMGQEVILRCVPISNHLYFYWYRQILGQKVEFLVSFYNNEISEKSEIFDDQFSVERPDGSNFTLKIRSTKLEDSAMYFCASGGAVRNTEAFFGQGTRLTVV.